One and the same sample provided the 21 T cell receptor beta chains below, sequenced in a study of technical replicates of blood from a handful of donors. Using immunoSEQ multiplex PCR, the repertoire was profiled, and TCRdb retains in-frame clones only, with some absent. Of 87,000 or so clones detected, about 91% appear once; the ten largest clones hold roughly 0.27%. Sample: T cells isolated from PBMCs. Source of these receptors: a human donor in good health.

This clone was recorded only once. The V and J genes are TRBV10-3 and TRBJ1-2, with 8 bases matching TRBD1. Per the germline V gene, CDR1 is ENHRY and CDR2 is SYGVKD. The CDR3 contains 14 residues. After removal of 3 bases from V and 6 bases from J, the junction contained 6 bases not matched to a gene. CDR3 residues: CAISDYDRGDGYTF. The CDR3 region has the DNA TGTGCCATCAGTGACTATGACAGGGGAGATGGCTACACCTTC.

Written as DNA, the CDR3 is TGTGCCAGCAGCTTCGCGGGTTTTGGCGGCCCGACGGGCACCGGGGAGCTGTTTTTT. Translating gives CASSFAGFGGPTGTGELFF. The chain joins TRBV7-9 to TRBJ2-2; TRBD2 might be the D (5 bases). Trimming removed 3 bases from V and 4 bases from J, with 24 bases in between. The CDR3 is 19 amino acids. Germline assignment: CDR1 SEHNR and CDR2 FQNEAQ (reference sequence).

The V and J genes are TRBV4-1 and TRBJ1-5; D remains unclear. This CDR3 is built from 16 residues. V shed 2 bases and J shed 10 bases, with 21 bases lying between them. CDR1 is MGHRA and CDR2 is YSYEKL in the germline V gene. CDR3 sequence reads: CASSQLQQPPGRPQHF. The CDR3, as DNA: TGCGCCAGCAGCCAACTCCAACAGCCTCCGGGGAGACCCCAGCATTTT.

This clone was recorded only once. The chain employs TRBV4-2 and TRBJ2-7; possibly TRBD2 for D (5 bases). The germline V and J ends were trimmed by 0 bases and 7 bases, with 16 bases remaining between them. Germline V gene sequence: CDR1 LGHNA, CDR2 YNFKEQ. The CDR3 has 15 residues. The CDR3 region has the DNA TGTGCCAGCAGCCAAGAAGGATCCGGGAACGGGGAGCAGTACTTC. It is translated as CASSQEGSGNGEQYF.

This clone was recorded once. The rearrangement joins TRBV7-9 to TRBJ1-1, with D possibly TRBD1 on 6 matching bases. This CDR3 has 13 residues. CDR1 and CDR2 (germline): SEHNR, FQNEAQ (reference sequence). Trimming removed 4 bases at V and 8 bases at J, with 14 bases between. CDR3 DNA sequence: TGTGCCAGCAGCTCGAAACAGGGAACCGAAGCTTTCTTT. Residues: CASSSKQGTEAFF. Drawing the rest from reference TRBV7-9 and TRBJ1-1, the complete variable domain is DTGVSQNPRHKITKRGQNVTFRCDPISEHNRLYWYRQTLGQGPEFLTYFQNEAQLEKSRLLSDRFSAERPKGSFSTLEIQRTEQGDSAMYLCASSSKQGTEAFFGQGTRLTVV.

The genes are TRBV15 and TRBJ1-6; tentative D call: TRBD1 (5 bases). The CDR3 extends over 17 amino acids. Germline CDR1 reads LNHNV; CDR2 reads YYDKDF (reference sequence). Trimming removed 1 base at V and 12 bases at J, with 22 bases between. The CDR3 reads CATSRGPRDGGEGPLHF. As DNA, the CDR3 is TGTGCCACCAGCAGAGGCCCCAGGGACGGAGGGGAGGGACCCCTCCACTTT.

V gene TRBV11-2 combines with J gene TRBJ2-5; D remains unclear. Per germline, CDR1 SGHAT and CDR2 FQNNGV. V lost 1 base and J 2 bases, leaving 5 bases between the germline ends. There are 13 residues in the CDR3. The CDR3 spells CASSLGLQETQYF. In DNA, the CDR3 is TGTGCCAGCAGCTTAGGGCTGCAAGAGACCCAGTACTTC.

This clone was seen a handful of times. The V call is TRBV27, the J call TRBJ2-7; 10 bases align to TRBD1. J lost 4 bases, V lost 5 bases, and 5 bases had no gene match. The CDR3 runs 14 residues. Germline CDR1 is MNHEY and CDR2 is SMNVEV (reference sequence). Here the CDR3 reads CASSSRDRGYEQYF. Written as DNA, the CDR3 is TGTGCCAGCAGTAGCCGGGACAGGGGTTACGAGCAGTACTTC.

The rearrangement uses TRBV27 and TRBJ1-2; 7 bases map to TRBD1. Germline CDR1 is MNHEY and CDR2 is SMNVEV (reference sequence). J was trimmed by 5 bases and V by 5 bases; bases with no gene match: 11. This CDR3 contains 15 residues. The CDR3 bases are TGTGCCAGCAGTCTGCGCCGGGACAGCCCTTATGGCTACACCTTC. Residues: CASSLRRDSPYGYTF.

This clone appeared once. The gene calls are TRBV28 and TRBJ1-1, with 8 bases that match TRBD1. This CDR3 has 18 amino acids. Germline V CDR1 and CDR2: MDHEN, SYDVKM. V was pared by 4 bases and J by 4 bases, with 17 bases of the junction left unmatched. The chain's CDR3 is CASSSAGTGGGRFTEAFF. CDR3 DNA: TGTGCCAGCAGTTCCGCCGGGACAGGCGGAGGGCGATTCACTGAAGCTTTCTTT. Based on the CDR3 plus reference TRBV28 and TRBJ1-1, the full variable domain is DVKVTQSSRYLVKRTGEKVFLECVQDMDHENMFWYRQDPGLGLRLIYFSYDVKMKEKGDIPEGYSVSREKKERFSLILESASTNQTSMYLCASSSAGTGGGRFTEAFFGQGTRLTVV.

This clone was seen a single time. This chain links TRBV29-1 with TRBJ2-7; a weak D match, TRBD2 (6 bases). The CDR3 extends over 13 amino acids. Germline V gene lookup returns CDR1 SQVTM and CDR2 ANQGSEA. V lost 7 bases, J lost 3 bases, and 16 bases lay in between. As DNA, the CDR3 is TGCAGCGCCTCTACTAGCAGCGGCTACGAGCAGTACTTC. The encoded protein is CSASTSSGYEQYF.

The chain employs TRBV4-1 and TRBJ2-1; 8 bases map to TRBD1. The CDR3 spans 14 residues. Trimming cost V 6 bases and J 6 bases; bases outside gene matches: 7. Germline CDR1 is MGHRA and CDR2 is YSYEKL. The CDR3 DNA reads as TGCGCCAGCAGGAAAGGACAGGGAGTCAATGAGCAGTTCTTC. Translation gives CASRKGQGVNEQFF.

The chain recombines TRBV5-4 with TRBJ2-1; 7 bases are a match to TRBD1. Germline CDR1 reads SGHNT; CDR2 reads YYREEE (reference sequence). The CDR3 consists of 17 residues. J gave up 4 bases and V 4 bases, and 14 bases lay outside the gene matches. The CDR3 DNA follows: TGTGCCAGCAGCCCGACGAGGGGGCCCAATATATACAATGAGCAGTTCTTC. Residues: CASSPTRGPNIYNEQFF.

The chain uses TRBV6-4 and TRBJ2-1, with 10 nucleotides matching TRBD2. V lost 5 bases, J lost 8 bases, and 9 bases stayed unmatched. CDR1 and CDR2 from the germline V gene are MRHNA and SNTAGT. CDR3 length: 15 residues. The CDR3 bases are TGTGCCAGCAGTAACCATATCCTAGCGGGAGATGAGCAGTTCTTC. Protein product: CASSNHILAGDEQFF.

The chain uses TRBV14 and TRBJ2-3; D call uncertain. Per the germline V gene, CDR1 is SGHDN and CDR2 is FVKESK. The CDR3 consists of 16 residues. Trimming stripped 1 base from V and 4 bases from J, with 15 bases between. CDR3 in amino acids: CASSQVPRGYADTQYF. The CDR3 nucleotides are TGTGCCAGCAGCCAAGTCCCCAGAGGTTACGCAGATACGCAGTATTTT.

This clone turned up a few times. CDR3 in amino acids: CASSSGQETLEAFF. The DNA of the CDR3 is TGTGCCAGCAGCAGTGGACAGGAAACACTTGAAGCTTTCTTT. The chain is built from TRBV9 and TRBJ1-1, with 7 bases aligning to TRBD1. This CDR3 spans 14 amino acids. CDR1 is SGDLS and CDR2 is YYNGEE in the germline V gene. The V gene end was trimmed by 4 bases and the J gene end by 7 bases; junction bases not matched to a gene: 10.

This clone was detected once. The genes are TRBV5-5 and TRBJ1-1; D gene ambiguous. Germline lookup yields CDR1 SGHKS and CDR2 YYEKEE (reference sequence). V gave up 2 bases and J gave up 0 bases, with 8 bases separating them. The CDR3 consists of 14 residues. The CDR3 loop reads CASSLVTLNTEAFF. The CDR3, as DNA: TGTGCCAGCAGCTTAGTCACACTGAACACTGAAGCTTTCTTT.

The V and J genes are TRBV10-3 and TRBJ1-5; D might be TRBD1 (5 bases). CDR1 and CDR2 from the germline V gene are ENHRY and SYGVKD. The CDR3 totals 15 residues. V was cut by 7 bases and J by 2 bases, with 15 bases left in between. CDR3 nucleotides: TGTGCCATCAAACAGACATGGGGCGGCAATCAGCCCCAGCATTTT. Translating gives CAIKQTWGGNQPQHF.

This chain links TRBV10-3 with TRBJ2-7; 8 positions match TRBD1. With V trimmed by 6 bases and J by 3 bases, 4 bases remained unmatched. Germline V gives CDR1 ENHRY, CDR2 SYGVKD. CDR3 length: 13 amino acids. The CDR3 nucleotides read TGTGCCATCAGAGGGACAGGTCTCTACGAGCAGTACTTC. It translates to CAIRGTGLYEQYF.

The chain is built from TRBV19 and TRBJ2-3; TRBD1 agrees at 8 bases. The trim removed 4 bases at V and 2 bases at J, leaving 8 bases unmatched. This CDR3 comprises 16 residues. CDR1 is LNHDA, CDR2 SQIVND, per germline (reference sequence). The CDR3 DNA reads as TGTGCCAGTAGTACAAGACAGGGGTCATCCACAGATACGCAGTATTTT. It translates to CASSTRQGSSTDTQYF.

The chain is built from TRBV28 and TRBJ1-5; D perhaps matches TRBD1 (5 bases). V lost 2 bases and J 6 bases, leaving 8 bases between the germline ends. CDR1 and CDR2 (germline): MDHEN, SYDVKM. The CDR3 is 13 residues long. The CDR3 spells CASSLGGTQPQHF. CDR3 coding DNA: TGTGCCAGCAGTTTAGGGGGGACTCAGCCCCAGCATTTT.